The 26 T cell receptor beta chains below come from one sample, sequenced in a study of T cell responses to AZD1222 COVID-19 vaccine. Clones were read by immunoSEQ multiplex PCR, and TCRdb kept only the in-frame ones, dropping some. Among 150,000 to 200,000 clones listed, roughly 87% were seen once. The source was peripheral blood, collected 28 days after the second AZD1222 dose. The receptors come from an adult who received the AZD1222 COVID-19 vaccine.

J is TRBJ1-6 and V is TRBV4-2, with a tentative D call TRBD1 (5 bases). Trimming stripped 4 bases from V and 5 bases from J, with 15 bases between. This CDR3 is built from 16 residues. The germline V gene encodes CDR1 LGHNA and CDR2 YNFKEQ. The CDR3 DNA is TGTGCCAGCAGCCGACGTACGGGGCCTAATAATTCACCCCTCCACTTT. Encoded protein: CASSRRTGPNNSPLHF.

The CDR3 nucleotides read TGTGCCAGCAGTCCAATATCCGAGGGGTCAGGGGTTGGTTCACCCCTCCACTTT. It yields the protein CASSPISEGSGVGSPLHF. V usage is TRBV28 and J usage is TRBJ1-6; tentatively, D is TRBD1 (6 bases). The germline CDR1 and CDR2 sequences are MDHEN and SYDVKM. V dropped 5 bases and J dropped 9 bases, with 26 bases sitting between them. The CDR3 sequence is 18 residues long.

V usage is TRBV6-1 and J usage is TRBJ1-6; D is uncertain. The germline V and J ends were trimmed by 3 bases and 3 bases, with 3 bases remaining between them. The CDR3 spans 13 residues. Germline V gene lookup returns CDR1 MNHNS and CDR2 SASEGT. The CDR3 DNA is TGTGCCAGCAGTGACAGCTATAATTCACCCCTCCACTTT. It yields the protein CASSDSYNSPLHF.

This clone was seen only a few times. The rearrangement uses TRBV5-1 and TRBJ1-2, with D perhaps matching TRBD1 (5 bases). The length of the CDR3 is 13 residues. Germline-derived CDR1 and CDR2 are SGHRS and YFSETQ. Trimming shortened V by 3 bases and J by 2 bases, and 8 bases separated the two germline ends. The CDR3 sequence is CASSWGTNYGYTF. In DNA, the CDR3 is TGCGCCAGCAGCTGGGGGACGAACTATGGCTACACCTTC.

This chain joins TRBV29-1 and TRBJ2-7; no reliable D call. The germline V and J ends were trimmed by 4 bases and 0 bases, with 7 bases remaining between them. Germline V gene sequence: CDR1 SQVTM, CDR2 ANQGSEA. The CDR3 covers 12 residues. CDR3 in DNA: TGCAGCGTTGGTAGAACCTCCTACGAGCAGTACTTC. Translating it yields CSVGRTSYEQYF.

The chain has TRBV3-1 (or the pseudogene TRBV3-2) and TRBJ1-5; TRBD1 aligns across 7 bases. V was pared by 4 bases and J by 8 bases, with 8 bases of the junction left unmatched. The CDR3 covers 14 residues. Looked up from germline, CDR1 is LGHDT and CDR2 is YNNKEL (reference sequence). Written as DNA, the CDR3 is TGTGCCAGCAGCCGGGACAGACGTGGAGAGCCCCAGCATTTT. This codes for CASSRDRRGEPQHF.

V usage is TRBV28 and J usage is TRBJ1-1, with TRBD1 identical over 8 bases. Per germline, CDR1 MDHEN and CDR2 SYDVKM. The CDR3 length is 15 residues. Germline trimming cut 5 bases from V and 8 bases from J; bases unmatched to any gene: 13. Here the CDR3 reads CASSPPDRGGMEAFF. The CDR3 coding sequence is TGTGCCAGCAGTCCCCCTGACAGGGGAGGAATGGAAGCTTTCTTT.

Concerning this clone itself: At the DNA level, this CDR3 is encoded by other sequences in the same sample as well. The chain uses TRBV5-6 and TRBJ2-7, with D perhaps TRBD2 (6 bases). The length of the CDR3 is 12 residues. V was clipped by 5 bases and J by 2 bases, with 8 bases between them. CDR1 SGHDT and CDR2 YYEEEE come from the germline V gene. The CDR3 protein is CASSSGTYEQYF. The CDR3 DNA follows: TGTGCCAGCAGTAGCGGAACCTACGAGCAGTACTTC.

The chain is built from TRBV10-3 and TRBJ1-6; D remains ambiguous. The germline CDR1 and CDR2 sequences are ENHRY and SYGVKD. V was shortened by 2 bases and J by 5 bases, with 7 bases between the two germline ends. The CDR3 covers 14 residues. CDR3 DNA sequence: TGTGCCATCAGTGAGCCCTCGGATAATTCACCCCTCCACTTT. Protein product: CAISEPSDNSPLHF.

J is TRBJ1-4 and V is TRBV28, with TRBD1 identical over 8 bases. The CDR3 contains 14 residues. The ends lost 3 bases at V and 7 bases at J; junction bases unmatched: 4. Germline values: CDR1 MDHEN, CDR2 SYDVKM. CDR3 loop: CASSFRDRFEKLFF. In DNA form, the CDR3 reads TGTGCCAGCAGTTTCAGGGACAGGTTTGAAAAACTGTTTTTT.

V and J are TRBV19 and TRBJ1-4; D is undetermined. CDR3 size: 16 residues. Germline values: CDR1 LNHDA, CDR2 SQIVND (reference sequence). V shed 7 bases and J shed 0 bases, with 15 bases lying between them. As DNA, the CDR3 is TGTGCCAGTATCGGCCGTTGGCGGGCAACTAATGAAAAACTGTTTTTT. Protein sequence: CASIGRWRATNEKLFF.

This chain uses TRBV9 with TRBJ1-6; D remains unclear. Germline CDR1 SGDLS, CDR2 YYNGEE. The CDR3 contains 15 residues. Trimming left V 0 bases short and J 1 base short, with 5 bases between. CDR3 nucleotide sequence: TGTGCCAGCAGCGTAGGGGGTTCCTATAATTCACCCCTCCACTTT. It is translated as CASSVGGSYNSPLHF.

This clone was seen more than once but under ten times. This chain links TRBV6-1 with TRBJ1-1, with 10 nucleotides matching TRBD1. In germline, CDR1 is MNHNS, CDR2 SASEGT. The CDR3 is 17 amino acids. The V segment lost 2 bases and the J segment 5 bases; nucleotides outside the gene matches: 11. In nucleotides, the CDR3 is TGTGCCAGCAGTGAATATGGGACAGGGGAGGCGAGGACTGAAGCTTTCTTT. Translation: CASSEYGTGEARTEAFF.

The V call is TRBV28, the J call TRBJ2-2; 10 bases map to TRBD1. CDR1 and CDR2 (germline): MDHEN, SYDVKM. This CDR3 has 17 residues. Germline trimming cut 1 base from V and 4 bases from J; bases unmatched to any gene: 6. CDR3 DNA sequence: TGTGCCAGCAGTTTATATGGGACAGGGGCATCCACCGGGGAGCTGTTTTTT. Translated, it gives CASSLYGTGASTGELFF.

The chain joins TRBV7-9 to TRBJ2-7; 7 bases agree with TRBD2. V shed 0 bases and J 7 bases; nucleotides not matched to a gene: 12. CDR3 length equals 16 residues. The germline V gene has CDR1 SEHNR and CDR2 FQNEAQ (reference sequence). CDR3 sequence (DNA): TGTGCCAGCAGCTTAGCGATACCGGTTCGGGGAGGGGAGCAGTACTTC. Its protein product is CASSLAIPVRGGEQYF. Filled out from reference TRBV7-9 and TRBJ2-7, the complete variable domain reads DTGVSQNPRHKITKRGQNVTFRCDPISEHNRLYWYRQTLGQGPEFLTYFQNEAQLEKSRLLSDRFSAERPKGSFSTLEIQRTEQGDSAMYLCASSLAIPVRGGEQYFGPGTRLTVT.

This sequence joins TRBV19 and TRBJ2-3; D is unresolved. Trimming pared 8 bases from V and 6 bases from J, leaving 15 bases between. This CDR3 region has 13 residues. Looked up from germline, CDR1 is LNHDA and CDR2 is SQIVND (reference sequence). CDR3 sequence reads: CASERAASDTQYF. The CDR3 region has the DNA TGTGCCAGTGAAAGGGCGGCTTCGGATACGCAGTATTTT. The full variable domain, with the rest looked up from reference TRBV19 and TRBJ2-3, is DGGITQSPKYLFRKEGQNVTLSCEQNLNHDAMYWYRQDPGQGLRLIYYSQIVNDFQKGDIAEGYSVSREKKESFPLTVTSAQKNPTAFYLCASERAASDTQYFGPGTRLTVL.

This chain uses TRBV1 with TRBJ1-2. TRBV1 is classified as a pseudogene. This CDR3 has 15 residues. CDR3 in DNA: TGCACCAGCAGCCCCCAACAGGGAGGTAACTATGGCTACACCTTC. Translated, it gives CTSSPQQGGNYGYTF.

This clone was recorded once. The genes are TRBV27 and TRBJ1-2, with D perhaps TRBD1 (5 bases). CDR1 and CDR2 from the germline V gene are MNHEY and SMNVEV (reference sequence). The CDR3 is 14 residues long. V lost 5 bases and J lost 4, with 14 bases in between. DNA of the CDR3: TGTGCCAGCAGTCTCCACCCCCAGGGCTATGGCTACACCTTC. This translates into CASSLHPQGYGYTF.

The chain couples TRBV19 to TRBJ2-2; 7 nucleotides align to TRBD2. The CDR3 runs 17 residues. V was pared by 3 bases and J by 2 bases, with 9 bases of the junction left unmatched. CDR1 LNHDA and CDR2 SQIVND come from the germline V gene (reference sequence). The CDR3 sequence is CASSISGGSFNTGELFF. CDR3 coding DNA: TGTGCCAGTAGTATCTCTGGCGGGAGCTTCAACACCGGGGAGCTGTTTTTT.

The chain couples TRBV6-4 to TRBJ2-2; D is possibly TRBD1 (6 bases). Germline CDR1 reads MRHNA; CDR2 reads SNTAGT. The CDR3 totals 13 residues. The germline V and J ends were trimmed by 4 bases and 6 bases, with 9 bases remaining between them. CDR3 nucleotides: TGTGCCAGCAGTGTGGGGGCCGCCGGGGAGCTGTTTTTT. This sequence encodes CASSVGAAGELFF.

This chain joins TRBV5-1 and TRBJ2-1; D not resolved. V dropped 4 bases and J dropped 5 bases, with 10 bases sitting between them. CDR3 length: 13 residues. Looked up from germline, CDR1 is SGHRS and CDR2 is YFSETQ. In DNA, the CDR3 is TGCGCCAGCAGCGTAGGGCGAAACAATGAGCAGTTCTTC. Encoded protein: CASSVGRNNEQFF.

The chain carries TRBV28 and TRBJ1-5; D not resolved. V lost 2 bases, J lost 5 bases, and 10 bases lay in between. The CDR3 consists of 14 residues. Germline lookup yields CDR1 MDHEN and CDR2 SYDVKM. The CDR3 DNA is TGTGCCAGCAGTTTAATGCCACCCCATCAGCCCCAGCATTTT. Translated, it gives CASSLMPPHQPQHF.

This clone is a singleton in its sample. This chain links TRBV5-1 with TRBJ2-1; possibly TRBD2 for D (6 bases). Germline values: CDR1 SGHRS, CDR2 YFSETQ. V lost 7 bases to trimming and J lost 3 bases, with 8 bases between them. This CDR3 comprises 12 residues. The DNA for the CDR3 is TGCGCCAGCCGGGACTTCTACAATGAGCAGTTCTTC. Residues: CASRDFYNEQFF.

The CDR3 loop reads CASSISVGGGYGYTF. The CDR3 DNA reads as TGTGCCAGTAGTATTTCGGTTGGTGGTGGCTATGGCTACACCTTC. The chain carries TRBV19 and TRBJ1-2; no reliable D call. This CDR3 comprises 15 residues. Trimming pared 3 bases from V and 4 bases from J, leaving 15 bases between. Germline V gives CDR1 LNHDA, CDR2 SQIVND (reference sequence).

The chain combines TRBV3-1 (or the pseudogene TRBV3-2) with TRBJ2-7; D is perhaps TRBD1 or TRBD2 (5 bases each). The V end lost 1 base, the J end lost 2 bases, and 12 bases lay between the germline ends. The germline V gene has CDR1 LGHDT and CDR2 YNNKEL (reference sequence). The CDR3 is 15 residues long. The CDR3 nucleotides are TGTGCCAGCAGCCAAGGGGATGGGGGAACCTACGAGCAGTACTTC. This sequence encodes CASSQGDGGTYEQYF.

This clone showed up just once. The rearrangement joins TRBV6-5 to TRBJ1-5; possible D gene TRBD1, 6 bases. The CDR3 spans 12 residues. Deletions cut 8 bases from V and 5 bases from J, with 10 bases between. Germline V gene sequence: CDR1 MNHEY, CDR2 SVGAGI. The CDR3 coding sequence is TGTGCCAGCCAGGGGCAGGATCAGCCCCAGCATTTT. Translated: CASQGQDQPQHF.